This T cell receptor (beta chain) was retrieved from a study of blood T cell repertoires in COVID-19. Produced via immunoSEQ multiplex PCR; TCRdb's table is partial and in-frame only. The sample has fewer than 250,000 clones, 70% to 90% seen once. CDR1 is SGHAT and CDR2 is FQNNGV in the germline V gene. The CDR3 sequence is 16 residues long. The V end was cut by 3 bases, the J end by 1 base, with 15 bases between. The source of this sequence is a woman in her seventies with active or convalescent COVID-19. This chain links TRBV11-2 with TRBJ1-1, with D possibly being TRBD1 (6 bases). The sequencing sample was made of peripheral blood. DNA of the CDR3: TGTGCCAGCAGCTTCACGGACAGCACCTCGAACACTGAAGCTTTCTTT. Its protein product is CASSFTDSTSNTEAFF.